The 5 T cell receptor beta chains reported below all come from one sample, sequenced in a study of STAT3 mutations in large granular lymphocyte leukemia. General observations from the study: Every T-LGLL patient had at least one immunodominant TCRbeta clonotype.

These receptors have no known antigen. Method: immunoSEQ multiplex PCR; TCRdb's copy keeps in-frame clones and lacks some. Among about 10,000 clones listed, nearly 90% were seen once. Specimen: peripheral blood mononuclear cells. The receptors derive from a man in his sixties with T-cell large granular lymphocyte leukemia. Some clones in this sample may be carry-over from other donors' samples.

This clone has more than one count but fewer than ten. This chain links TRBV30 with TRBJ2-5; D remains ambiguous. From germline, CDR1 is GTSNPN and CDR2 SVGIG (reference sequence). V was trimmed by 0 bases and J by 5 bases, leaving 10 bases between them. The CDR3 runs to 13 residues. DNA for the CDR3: TGTGCCTGGAGTGTTCGCATTAGGGAGACCCAGTACTTC. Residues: CAWSVRIRETQYF.

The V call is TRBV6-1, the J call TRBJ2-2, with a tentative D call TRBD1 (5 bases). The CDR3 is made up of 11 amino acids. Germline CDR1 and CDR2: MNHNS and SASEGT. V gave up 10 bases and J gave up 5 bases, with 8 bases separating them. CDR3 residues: CATGRTGELFF. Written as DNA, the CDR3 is TGTGCCACAGGGCGAACCGGGGAGCTGTTTTTT.

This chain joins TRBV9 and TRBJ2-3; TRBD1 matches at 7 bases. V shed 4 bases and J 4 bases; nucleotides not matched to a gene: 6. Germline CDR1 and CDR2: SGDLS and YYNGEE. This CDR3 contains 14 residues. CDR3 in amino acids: CASSYPDRADTQYF. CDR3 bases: TGTGCCAGCAGCTACCCCGACAGGGCAGATACGCAGTATTTT.

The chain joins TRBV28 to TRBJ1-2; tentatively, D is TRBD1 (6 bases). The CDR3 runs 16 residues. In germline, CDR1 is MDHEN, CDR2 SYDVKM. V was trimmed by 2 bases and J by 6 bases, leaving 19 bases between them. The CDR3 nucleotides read TGTGCCAGCAGTTTAAGTTCTTGGGGGGCGGAACATGGCTACACCTTC. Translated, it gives CASSLSSWGAEHGYTF.

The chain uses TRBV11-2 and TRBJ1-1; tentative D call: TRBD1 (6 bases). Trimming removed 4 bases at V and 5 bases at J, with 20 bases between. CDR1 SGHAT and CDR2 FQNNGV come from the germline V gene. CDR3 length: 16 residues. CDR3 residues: CASSYRGASDETEAFF. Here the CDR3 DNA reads TGTGCCAGCAGCTATAGGGGGGCATCGGATGAGACTGAAGCTTTCTTT.